This passage covers 31 T cell receptor beta chains from one sample sequenced in a study of quantifying T cell responses using KT2 cells. Study-wide context: TCR alpha and beta constant-region primers primed reverse transcription of RNA.

Each cDNA got a UMI-containing oligo ligated at its 3' end. An equimolar mix of RC1.1 and RC1.2 primed the beta chain across TRBC1 and TRBC2. TCRdb ran MiXCR on the UMI-ligation and nested PCR reads and lists one entry per CDR3 protein. The sample shows tens of thousands of distinct CDR3 sequences, around a tenth of them seen only once. The sample consisted of PBMCs spiked with cells of the T cell clone KT2. These receptors came from a human donor.

The chain is built from TRBV18 and TRBJ2-3; possibly TRBD2 for D (5 bases). Trimming took off 2 bases at V and 2 bases at J, with 17 bases between the two ends. This CDR3 has 17 residues. Germline V lookup: CDR1 KGHSH, CDR2 LQKENI. In DNA form, the CDR3 reads TGTGCCAGCTCACCAGCGGCTAGCCTAACAGACACAGATACGCAGTATTTT. Translating it yields CASSPAASLTDTDTQYF.

By share of the sample, this clonotype is medium-sized. The chain joins TRBV29-1 to TRBJ1-1; 11 bases are shared with TRBD1. V trimming: 7 bases; J trimming: 4 bases; junction bases outside the gene matches: 2. The CDR3 contains 12 residues. Germline loops: CDR1 SQVTM, CDR2 ANQGSEA. For the CDR3, the DNA is TGCAGCGGAGGGACAGGGGGCACTGAAGCTTTCTTT. Residues: CSGGTGGTEAFF.

The chain has TRBV6-2 or TRBV6-3 and TRBJ1-6; D perhaps matches TRBD1 (5 bases). Germline V gives CDR1 MNHEY, CDR2 SVGEGT. The CDR3 consists of 17 residues. Trimming left V 4 bases short and J 7 bases short, with 20 bases between. The CDR3 DNA reads as TGTGCCAGCAGTTCCCGACTCCGGGACGGAAAAAATTCACCCCTCCACTTT. The encoded protein is CASSSRLRDGKNSPLHF.

The chain has TRBV27 and TRBJ2-1; D gene uncertain. V lost 4 bases and J 1 base, leaving 11 bases between the germline ends. The CDR3 contains 15 residues. From germline, CDR1 is MNHEY and CDR2 SMNVEV (reference sequence). In DNA, the CDR3 is TGTGCCAGCAGTTCCTCGGATAGTTCCTACAATGAGCAGTTCTTC. This encodes CASSSSDSSYNEQFF.

This clonotype has more than one count but fewer than ten. The chain combines TRBV7-2 with TRBJ2-3; TRBD1 is a possible D gene (6 bases). Trimming took off 6 bases at V and 0 bases at J, with 22 bases between the two ends. The germline CDR1 and CDR2 sequences are SGHTA and FQGNSA. This CDR3 comprises 18 residues. The CDR3 is CASSYTHQGRSSTDTQYF. The CDR3 region has the DNA TGTGCCAGCAGTTACACTCACCAGGGGCGCTCTAGCACAGATACGCAGTATTTT.

This clonotype was seen only a few times. The rearrangement links TRBV4-1 to TRBJ2-6; possible D gene TRBD2, 5 bases. The CDR3 has 18 amino acids. Germline loops: CDR1 MGHRA, CDR2 YSYEKL. Deletions cut 4 bases from V and 0 bases from J, with 16 bases between. Here the CDR3 reads CASSPLRGGGSGANVLTF. CDR3 DNA: TGCGCCAGCAGCCCACTCCGCGGAGGCGGCTCTGGGGCCAACGTCCTGACTTTC.

The chain is built from TRBV11-2 and TRBJ2-7; 7 positions agree with TRBD2. The germline gives CDR1 SGHAT, CDR2 FQNNGV. J gave up 2 bases and V 1 base, and 5 bases lay outside the gene matches. The CDR3 extends over 15 amino acids. The CDR3 region is CASSLASGNPYEQYF. Here the CDR3 DNA reads TGTGCCAGCAGCTTAGCCAGCGGGAACCCCTACGAGCAGTACTTC.

This clonotype occurred a few times. V is TRBV12-3 or TRBV12-4 and J is TRBJ2-1; D perhaps matches TRBD2 (6 bases). The CDR3 consists of 15 residues. V was trimmed by 6 bases and J by 3 bases, leaving 15 bases between them. CDR3 region: CASSTPGESYNEQFF. Here the CDR3 DNA reads TGTGCCAGCAGCACCCCGGGAGAGAGCTACAATGAGCAGTTCTTC.

The genes are TRBV12-3 or TRBV12-4 and TRBJ1-2; no definite D call. CDR3 length: 12 residues. Between the trimmed V and J ends, which lost 3 bases and 7 bases, there was a span of 9 bases. The CDR3: CASSFGGFGYTF. CDR3 DNA: TGTGCCAGCAGTTTTGGTGGCTTTGGCTACACCTTC.

This clonotype has a handful of counts. The chain has TRBV30 and TRBJ2-1; the match to TRBD2 covers 7 bases. This CDR3 spans 13 amino acids. Germline V gene lookup returns CDR1 GTSNPN and CDR2 SVGIG (reference sequence). Losses at the gene ends were 6 bases for V and 9 bases for J; bases not matched to a gene: 11. The CDR3 protein is CACPLGGSSEQFF. The CDR3 DNA is TGTGCCTGTCCCCTGGGGGGGTCCAGTGAGCAGTTCTTC.

In this sample, this clonotype turned up a few times. The chain uses TRBV5-1 and TRBJ1-4, with D possibly matching TRBD1 (5 bases). V lost 0 bases to trimming and J lost 4 bases, with 7 bases between them. The V gene's germline CDR1 is SGHRS and CDR2 YFSETQ. The CDR3 is 14 residues long. DNA for the CDR3: TGCGCCAGCAGCTTGGGCCAGGGTAATGAAAAACTGTTTTTT. Its translation is CASSLGQGNEKLFF.

The J gene is TRBJ2-7, the V gene TRBV12-3 or TRBV12-4; 7 bases match TRBD1. The ends lost 1 base at V and 2 bases at J; junction bases unmatched: 5. This CDR3 region has 15 residues. The CDR3 nucleotides read TGTGCCAGCAGTTTAGTGACAGGGCGAACCTACGAGCAGTACTTC. Its protein product is CASSLVTGRTYEQYF.

The chain links TRBV3-1 to TRBJ2-5; a possible D gene is TRBD1 (6 bases). The V end was cut by 4 bases, the J end by 2 bases, with 17 bases between. CDR1 is LGHDT, CDR2 YNNKEL, per germline (reference sequence). The CDR3 is 16 residues long. The chain's CDR3 is CASSPHLGTPQETQYF. The DNA for the CDR3 is TGTGCCAGCAGCCCCCACCTAGGGACACCACAAGAGACCCAGTACTTC.

This clonotype was seen a few times. This chain connects TRBV5-1 to TRBJ2-3; D unclear. From germline, CDR1 is SGHRS and CDR2 YFSETQ. V lost 1 base and J lost 0, with 9 bases in between. The CDR3 consists of 15 residues. In nucleotides, the CDR3 is TGCGCCAGCAGCTTGCGGGTAGGGAGCACAGATACGCAGTATTTT. Amino acids: CASSLRVGSTDTQYF.

This clonotype has ten or more counts. The rearrangement links TRBV7-9 to TRBJ2-7; D is unclear. The CDR3 totals 11 residues. Germline lookup yields CDR1 SEHNR and CDR2 FQNEAQ (reference sequence). V lost 4 bases and J 3 bases, leaving 4 bases between the germline ends. CDR3 residues: CASSSVYEQYF. The CDR3 nucleotides read TGTGCCAGCAGCTCGGTCTACGAGCAGTACTTC.

This clonotype was observed a handful of times. The chain recombines TRBV20-1 with TRBJ2-2, with D unclear. CDR1 is DFQATT and CDR2 is SNEGSKA in the germline V gene (reference sequence). The CDR3 has 11 residues. The ends were cut back, 2 bases at V and 5 bases at J, with 3 bases in the middle. CDR3 sequence reads: CSARKTGELFF. Written as DNA, the CDR3 is TGCAGTGCTAGAAAAACCGGGGAGCTGTTTTTT.

There are a few counts of this clonotype. This chain joins TRBV6-6 and TRBJ1-4; no definite D call. The CDR3 is 14 residues long. The V end lost 6 bases, the J end lost 5 bases, and 13 bases lay between the germline ends. Per germline, CDR1 MNHNY and CDR2 SVGAGI (reference sequence). CDR3 nucleotide sequence: TGTGCCAGCAGCCATATCAGGTCAAATGAAAAACTGTTTTTT. Its translation is CASSHIRSNEKLFF.

This clonotype was found a few times. The rearrangement joins TRBV12-3 or TRBV12-4 to TRBJ1-5; D is perhaps TRBD1 (5 bases). The CDR3 contains 16 residues. The ends were cut back, 4 bases at V and 7 bases at J, with 20 bases in the middle. Here the CDR3 reads CASSSRTDTPEQPQHF. As DNA, the CDR3 is TGTGCCAGCAGTTCACGGACGGACACCCCGGAACAGCCCCAGCATTTT.

DNA for the CDR3: TGTGCCAGCAGTGGGGAACCGGTTCAGCCCCAGCATTTT. Amino acids: CASSGEPVQPQHF. The genes are TRBV2 and TRBJ1-5; D gene uncertain. The germline V and J ends were trimmed by 4 bases and 6 bases, with 10 bases remaining between them. Germline loops: CDR1 SNHLY, CDR2 FYNNEI. The CDR3 is 13 amino acids.

The rearrangement joins TRBV7-9 to TRBJ2-3; D is ambiguous. Trimming removed 1 base at V and 4 bases at J, with 9 bases between. Germline-derived CDR1 and CDR2 are SEHNR and FQNEAQ (reference sequence). This CDR3 spans 14 amino acids. CDR3 sequence reads: CASSLVAVADTQYF. The CDR3 DNA reads as TGTGCCAGCAGCTTAGTTGCAGTCGCAGATACGCAGTATTTT.

This clonotype has a handful of counts. The chain carries TRBV6-1 and TRBJ1-4; D is uncertain. The V end was cut by 2 bases, the J end by 11 bases, with 9 bases between. The germline V gene has CDR1 MNHNS and CDR2 SASEGT. This CDR3 is 12 amino acids long. The CDR3 DNA follows: TGTGCCAGCAGTGAACGGCACCTGAAACTGTTTTTT. Protein sequence: CASSERHLKLFF.

This clonotype came up many times. V gene TRBV6-5 combines with J gene TRBJ1-1; D ambiguous. This CDR3 comprises 18 residues. V was shortened by 2 bases and J by 8 bases, with 27 bases between the two germline ends. CDR1 and CDR2 (germline): MNHEY, SVGAGI. CDR3: CASSYASNYSGNRKEAFF. The CDR3 DNA reads as TGTGCCAGCAGTTACGCGTCTAACTATTCCGGGAACAGAAAAGAAGCTTTCTTT.

The chain links TRBV6-2 or TRBV6-3 to TRBJ1-1, with 9 bases lining up with TRBD1. Trimming cost V 6 bases and J 3 bases; bases outside gene matches: 2. This CDR3 is built from 13 residues. Germline V gives CDR1 MNHEY, CDR2 SVGEGT. The CDR3 DNA reads as TGTGCCAGCAGGAGGACAGGGGACACTGAAGCTTTCTTT. This encodes CASRRTGDTEAFF.

CDR3 residues: CASSTSAAGFSYEQYF. In DNA, the CDR3 is TGTGCCAGCAGTACCTCAGCAGCGGGATTCTCCTACGAGCAGTACTTC. The chain uses TRBV28 and TRBJ2-7, with 7 bases fitting TRBD2. Trimming took 5 bases from V and 0 from J; bases not matched to a gene: 10. Germline V gives CDR1 MDHEN, CDR2 SYDVKM. The CDR3 has 16 amino acids.

The gene calls are TRBV29-1 and TRBJ1-4; no definite D call. Germline V lookup: CDR1 SQVTM, CDR2 ANQGSEA. Trimming left V 5 bases short and J 1 base short, with 11 bases between. CDR3 length equals 14 residues. This CDR3 reads CSVSIDRTNEKLFF. Written as DNA, the CDR3 is TGCAGCGTTTCTATTGATAGAACTAATGAAAAACTGTTTTTT.

This chain uses TRBV9 with TRBJ1-5, with D uncertain. This CDR3 region has 15 residues. The germline V gene encodes CDR1 SGDLS and CDR2 YYNGEE. The V end lost 3 bases, the J end lost 1 base, and 11 bases lay between the germline ends. The CDR3 is CASSASGRSNQPQHF. Here the CDR3 DNA reads TGTGCCAGCAGCGCTTCCGGGCGAAGCAATCAGCCCCAGCATTTT.

This clonotype came up many times. This chain's CDR3 is CASRPTGSQNIQYF. The DNA for the CDR3 is TGTGCCAGCAGGCCGACAGGGTCCCAAAACATTCAGTACTTC. The chain recombines TRBV6-1 with TRBJ2-4, with 7 bases that match TRBD1. CDR1 is MNHNS, CDR2 SASEGT, per germline. The CDR3 contains 14 residues. After removal of 6 bases from V and 5 bases from J, the junction contained 7 bases not matched to a gene.

This clonotype was counted between two and nine times. The gene calls are TRBV9 and TRBJ2-5; D could derive from TRBD1 or TRBD2 (7 bases each). This CDR3 has 16 amino acids. The germline gives CDR1 SGDLS, CDR2 YYNGEE. The V and J ends lost 4 bases and 1 base respectively, with 17 bases between them. This CDR3 is CASSPGGGRLQETQYF. CDR3 in DNA: TGTGCCAGCAGCCCAGGGGGGGGGAGGCTCCAAGAGACCCAGTACTTC.

This clonotype occurred many times. J is TRBJ2-2 and V is TRBV7-3; D is tentatively TRBD1 or TRBD2 (5 bases each). The CDR3 has 15 residues. With 6 bases removed from V and 5 bases from J, the gap between germline ends came to 16 bases. Germline CDR1 reads SGHTA; CDR2 reads FQGTGA. The CDR3 DNA is TGTGCCAGCAGACTTGGCGGAGAGGGGACCGGGGAGCTGTTTTTT. Amino acids: CASRLGGEGTGELFF.

This clonotype appeared once. This rearrangement joins TRBV12-5 to TRBJ1-1; no clear D gene. This CDR3 region has 10 residues. CDR1 LGHNT and CDR2 FRNRAP come from the germline V gene. The germline V and J ends were trimmed by 6 bases and 6 bases, with 5 bases remaining between them. CDR3 nucleotides: TGTGCTAGTGGCGGCCCTGAAGCTTTCTTT. Amino acids: CASGGPEAFF.

V usage is TRBV20-1 and J usage is TRBJ2-5; 7 nucleotides match TRBD2. CDR3 length: 14 residues. Germline V gene sequence: CDR1 DFQATT, CDR2 SNEGSKA (reference sequence). V trimming: 4 bases; J trimming: 3 bases; junction bases outside the gene matches: 8. This CDR3 is CSATRGSGKETQYF. DNA for the CDR3: TGCAGTGCTACCCGTGGAAGCGGGAAAGAGACCCAGTACTTC.